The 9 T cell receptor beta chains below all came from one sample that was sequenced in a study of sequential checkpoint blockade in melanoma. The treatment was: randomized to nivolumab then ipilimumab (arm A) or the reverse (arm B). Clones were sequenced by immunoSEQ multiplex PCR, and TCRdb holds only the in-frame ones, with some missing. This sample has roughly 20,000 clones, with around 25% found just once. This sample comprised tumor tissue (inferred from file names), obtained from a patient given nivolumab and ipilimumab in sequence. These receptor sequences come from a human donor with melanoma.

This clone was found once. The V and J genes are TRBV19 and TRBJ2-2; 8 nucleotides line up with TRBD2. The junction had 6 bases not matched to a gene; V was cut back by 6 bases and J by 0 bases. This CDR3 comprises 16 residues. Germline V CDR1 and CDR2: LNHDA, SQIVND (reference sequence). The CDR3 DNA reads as TGTGCCAGTAGGGGGGCTAGCGGGCCGAACACCGGGGAGCTGTTTTTT. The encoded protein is CASRGASGPNTGELFF.

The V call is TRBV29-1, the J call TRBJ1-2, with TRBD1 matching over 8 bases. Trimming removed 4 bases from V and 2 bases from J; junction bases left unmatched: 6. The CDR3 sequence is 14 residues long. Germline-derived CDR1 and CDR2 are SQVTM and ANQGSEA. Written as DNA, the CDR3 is TGCAGCGTTGTTGGGACAGGCCAGAACTATGGCTACACCTTC. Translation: CSVVGTGQNYGYTF.

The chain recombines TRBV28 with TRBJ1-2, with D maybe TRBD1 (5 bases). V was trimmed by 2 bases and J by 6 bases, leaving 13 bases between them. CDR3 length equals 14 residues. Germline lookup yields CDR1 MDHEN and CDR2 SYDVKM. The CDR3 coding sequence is TGTGCCAGCAGTTTAATAGCAGGGCGGGATGGCTACACCTTC. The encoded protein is CASSLIAGRDGYTF.

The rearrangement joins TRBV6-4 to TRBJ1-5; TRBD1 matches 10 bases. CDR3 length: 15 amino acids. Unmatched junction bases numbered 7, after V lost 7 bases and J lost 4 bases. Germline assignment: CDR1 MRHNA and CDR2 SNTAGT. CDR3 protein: CASTKTGGYNQPQHF. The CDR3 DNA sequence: TGTGCCAGCACCAAGACAGGGGGCTATAATCAGCCCCAGCATTTT.

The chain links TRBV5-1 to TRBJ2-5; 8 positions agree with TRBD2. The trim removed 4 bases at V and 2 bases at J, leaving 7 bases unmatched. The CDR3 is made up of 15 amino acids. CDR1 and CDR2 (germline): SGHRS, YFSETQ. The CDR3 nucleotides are TGCGCCAGCAGCCTAACCCTAGCGGGTCAAGAGACCCAGTACTTC. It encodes CASSLTLAGQETQYF.

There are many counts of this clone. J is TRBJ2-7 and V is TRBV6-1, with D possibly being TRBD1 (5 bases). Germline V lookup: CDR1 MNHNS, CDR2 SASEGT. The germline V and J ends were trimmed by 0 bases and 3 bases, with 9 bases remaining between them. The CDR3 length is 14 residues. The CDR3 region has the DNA TGTGCCAGCAGTGAAGCGGGGCAGTTCTACGAGCAGTACTTC. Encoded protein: CASSEAGQFYEQYF.

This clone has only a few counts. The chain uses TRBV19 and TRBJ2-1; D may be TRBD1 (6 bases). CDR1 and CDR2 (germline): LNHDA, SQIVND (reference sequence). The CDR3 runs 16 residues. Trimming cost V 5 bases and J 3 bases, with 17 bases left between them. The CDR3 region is CASSSLDRTVYNEQFF. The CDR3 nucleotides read TGTGCCAGTAGTTCACTCGACAGGACAGTCTACAATGAGCAGTTCTTC.

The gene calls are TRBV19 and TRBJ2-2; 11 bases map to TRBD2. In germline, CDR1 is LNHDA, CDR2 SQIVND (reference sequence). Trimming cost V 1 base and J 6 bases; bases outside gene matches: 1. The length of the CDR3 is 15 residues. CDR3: CASSIGSGGAGELFF. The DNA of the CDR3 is TGTGCCAGTAGTATAGGTAGCGGGGGGGCCGGGGAGCTGTTTTTT. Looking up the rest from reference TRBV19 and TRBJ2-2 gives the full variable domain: DGGITQSPKYLFRKEGQNVTLSCEQNLNHDAMYWYRQDPGQGLRLIYYSQIVNDFQKGDIAEGYSVSREKKESFPLTVTSAQKNPTAFYLCASSIGSGGAGELFFGEGSRLTVL.

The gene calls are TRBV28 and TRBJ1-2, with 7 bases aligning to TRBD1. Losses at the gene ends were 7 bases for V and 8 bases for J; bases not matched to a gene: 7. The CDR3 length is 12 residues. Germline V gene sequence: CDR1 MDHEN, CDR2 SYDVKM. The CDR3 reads CASTQTGRGYTF. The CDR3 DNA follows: TGTGCCAGCACCCAGACAGGGCGCGGCTACACCTTC.